The entry that follows covers one T cell receptor (beta chain) sequence. In its sample, this clonotype was seen many times. This clone's antigen is unknown. Base qualities are not provided; no much larger clone lies one nucleotide away. This sample was included in a study of T cells in Graves' hyperthyroidism and ophthalmopathy (dated by TCRdb to 2018 to 2020). About the investigation overall: Peripheral blood samples were taken at initial diagnosis, before any treatment was given. The paper describes TCR Vbeta CDR3 sequencing of 130 to 150 peripheral blood samples, made up of roughly 40 ophthalmopathy patients, 70 to 80 hyperthyroidism patients and 17 progressor patients. In addition, the study compared T-cell repertoires in thyroid tissue and in blood from about 6 Graves' hyperthyroidism patients. For training and testing, the 110 or so patients in the discovery cohort were randomly divided in a 7:3 ratio. To identify TCR V-J signatures that set the groups apart, the researchers used a discovery cohort of 90 to 100 patients, made up of 40 to 45 with Graves' ophthalmopathy and some 55 with stable Graves' hyperthyroidism. After sampling, hyperthyroidism patients received methimazole starting at 30 mg daily, and ophthalmopathy patients received high-dose intravenous methylprednisolone. Whether ophthalmopathy could be predicted prospectively was tested in an independent validation cohort made up of 18 to 20 hyperthyroidism patients plus 17 patients who later progressed to ophthalmopathy. Study-wide conclusions, independent of this receptor: No statistical method was used to fix the sample size in advance, and group allocation was not hidden from the investigators. In cross-validation, a model built on a 13 V-J signature told ophthalmopathy apart from stable hyperthyroidism with 87.88% sensitivity and around 83% specificity, and in testing the same model reached 80%/75%. In validation, the model predicted progression to ophthalmopathy a median of roughly 6.2 months before onset, with roughly 70% sensitivity and roughly 77% specificity. Most expanded thyroid clonotypes (frequency above 0.001) were also detected in blood, a finding suggesting that blood repertoires may reflect thyroid immune responses.

Amplification of TCR beta CDR3 regions was carried out from RNA transcripts. The TCR CDR3 was subjected to a first round of RT-PCR using the HTBI primer set and the Qiagen OneStep RT-PCR kit. The libraries were constructed in a second round of multiplex PCR and then size-selected and purified. Paired-end sequencing of the libraries was performed with 100 bp reads on an Illumina HiSeq2000. For the original study's pipeline: SOAPnuke was used to process the raw data, removing reads that contained adapters or uncalled bases, had a mean Phred below 15, or lacked an exact match to the constant primer or identifier. COPE v1.2.5 was used to merge high-quality paired reads, and clonotypes were defined as unique nucleotide sequences. MiTCR v1.1 was used to align the clonotypes against IMGT TRBV, TRBD and TRBJ reference segments. The analysis was restricted to V-J combinations with a frequency above 0.0001, which together covered 98% to 99.2% of the repertoires. The TCS score was defined as F50 (clonal expansion) divided by E x V (chaos), with BLOSUM62-based TCRdist calculated between CDR3 peptides within each V-J. Welch's t-statistics and random forest reduced roughly 540 V-J features to about 13, which were used in a naive Bayes classifier (R e1071). The raw public reads went through TCRdb reprocessing: fastp at Q25, MiXCR clone calling, in-frame beta chains kept. Each record represents a unique CDR3 protein, reported with the most common genes and DNA among its rows. The V and J calls, along with clone size, are taken from TCRdb and not from the paper's own processing. The sample table shows 300,000 to 350,000 distinct CDR3 sequences, and approximately 15% are seen once. The top ten clones comprise around 25% of the sample.

Stable Graves' hyperthyroidism was defined as the absence of progression to ophthalmopathy over 18 months of follow-up. Hyperthyroidism patients were newly diagnosed, had a disease duration of under 2 months, and were aged 18 to 65 years. Patients with uncontrolled infections, other autoimmune diseases, pregnancy or lactation were excluded. Diagnoses were established on the basis of clinical symptoms, serum thyroxine and TRAb, thyroid ultrasound, and orbital computed tomography. Ficoll-Paque density gradient centrifugation was used to isolate PBMCs from around 10 ml of fresh peripheral blood. Trizol reagent was used to extract total RNA, and RNA quality was then checked on an Agilent 2100 Bioanalyzer. Cut back by 5 bases and 4 bases, the V and J ends lie 12 bases apart. The CDR3 runs 13 residues from the cysteine to the phenylalanine. Only the CDR3 portion is preserved as DNA: 39 bases, with reading frame beginning at the first base. From the germline V gene, CDR1 is SGHTA and CDR2 is FQGNSA.

Material for sequencing was blood. This sequence originates from a woman aged 25 to 39 with Graves' hyperthyroidism. The V gene is TRBV7-2 and the J gene is TRBJ2-7; the D gene cannot be resolved reliably. This receptor carries the CDR3 CASSPQYRYEQYF. The DNA sequence reads TGTGCCAGCAGCCCTCAGTATCGGTACGAGCAGTACTTC.